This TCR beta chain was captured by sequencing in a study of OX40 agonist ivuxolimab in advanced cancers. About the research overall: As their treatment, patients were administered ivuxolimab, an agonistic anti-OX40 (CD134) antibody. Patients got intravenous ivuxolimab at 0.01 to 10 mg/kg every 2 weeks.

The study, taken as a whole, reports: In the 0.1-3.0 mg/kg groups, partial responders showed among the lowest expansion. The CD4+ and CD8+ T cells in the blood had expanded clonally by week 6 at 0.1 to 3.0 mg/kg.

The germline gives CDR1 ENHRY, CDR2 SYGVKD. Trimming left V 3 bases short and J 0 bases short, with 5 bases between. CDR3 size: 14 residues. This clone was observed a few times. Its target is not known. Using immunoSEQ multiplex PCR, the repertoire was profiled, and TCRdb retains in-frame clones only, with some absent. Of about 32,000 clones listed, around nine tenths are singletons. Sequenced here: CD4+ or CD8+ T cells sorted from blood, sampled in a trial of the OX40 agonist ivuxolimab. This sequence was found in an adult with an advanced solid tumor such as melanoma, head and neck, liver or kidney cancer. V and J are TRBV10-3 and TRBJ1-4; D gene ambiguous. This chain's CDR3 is CAISDPSTNEKLFF. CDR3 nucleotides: TGTGCCATCAGTGACCCGTCAACTAATGAAAAACTGTTTTTT.